A selection of T cell receptor beta chains follows, all from one sample in a study of cytomegalovirus exposure and HLA in healthy donors. The repertoire was sequenced with immunoSEQ multiplex PCR; TCRdb's copy has only in-frame clones and lacks some. The sample lists 150,000 to 160,000 clones; 65% to 75% were seen once. Sequenced input: PBMCs. These receptors originate from a man in his late teens or twenties in good health and CMV-seronegative. Both conserved end residues are part of each CDR3. A D gene is named only where the DNA matches it firmly. A clone size is listed for some rows: how often the clone was seen (once, few, many), or a class if it is expanded.

CDR3aa: CASSLTAIQETQYF
CDR3nt: TGTGCCAGCAGCTTGACAGCAATTCAAGAGACCCAGTACTTC
v_gene: TRBV11-2
d_gene: NA
abundance: NA
j_gene: TRBJ2-5

CDR3aa: CASEGDSYGYTF
CDR3nt: TGTGCCAGCGAAGGGGACAGCTATGGCTACACCTTC
v_gene: TRBV6-1
d_gene: TRBD1
abundance: NA
j_gene: TRBJ1-2

CDR3aa: CASSLEPGYREKLFF
CDR3nt: TGTGCCAGCAGCTTGGAGCCAGGGTACCGTGAAAAACTGTTTTTT
v_gene: TRBV5-8
d_gene: NA
abundance: NA
j_gene: TRBJ1-4

CDR3aa: CASSYSQGAWGYTF
CDR3nt: TGTGCCAGCAGTTACTCACAGGGGGCCTGGGGCTACACCTTC
v_gene: TRBV6-5
d_gene: TRBD1
abundance: NA
j_gene: TRBJ1-2

CDR3aa: CASSLTGDGANVLTF
CDR3nt: TGTGCCAGCAGCCTGACAGGGGACGGGGCCAACGTCCTGACTTTC
v_gene: TRBV7-3
d_gene: TRBD1
abundance: NA
j_gene: TRBJ2-6

CDR3aa: CATSRDSPRDRGYNEQFF
CDR3nt: TGTGCTACCAGCAGGGATTCTCCGCGGGACAGGGGTTACAATGAGCAGTTCTTC
v_gene: TRBV15
d_gene: TRBD1
abundance: NA
j_gene: TRBJ2-1

CDR3aa: CAWSRQGDTIYF
CDR3nt: TGTGCCTGGAGTCGACAGGGGGACACCATATATTTT
v_gene: TRBV30
d_gene: TRBD1
abundance: once
j_gene: TRBJ1-3

CDR3aa: CASSLQGPYGYTF
CDR3nt: TGTGCCAGCAGCTTGCAGGGTCCCTATGGCTACACCTTC
v_gene: TRBV5-5
d_gene: NA
abundance: medium-sized
j_gene: TRBJ1-2

CDR3aa: CASSLTLGGLKTEAFF
CDR3nt: TGTGCCAGCAGCCTTACCCTCGGAGGGCTGAAGACTGAAGCTTTCTTT
v_gene: TRBV11-3
d_gene: NA
abundance: NA
j_gene: TRBJ1-1

CDR3aa: CASSQDLPETQYF
CDR3nt: TGTGCCAGCAGCCAAGATCTCCCGGAGACCCAGTACTTC
v_gene: TRBV4-2
d_gene: NA
abundance: few
j_gene: TRBJ2-5

CDR3aa: CASSGEARTGPSNQPQHF
CDR3nt: TGTGCCAGCAGTGGCGAGGCAAGGACAGGCCCTAGCAATCAGCCCCAGCATTTT
v_gene: TRBV6-1
d_gene: TRBD1
abundance: NA
j_gene: TRBJ1-5

CDR3aa: CASSRRAGAEDGYTF
CDR3nt: TGCGCCAGCAGCCGCCGGGCGGGGGCCGAGGATGGCTACACCTTC
v_gene: TRBV4-3
d_gene: NA
abundance: NA
j_gene: TRBJ1-2

CDR3aa: CASSSDKHGYTF
CDR3nt: TGTGCCAGCAGCTCGGACAAACACGGCTACACCTTC
v_gene: TRBV5-5
d_gene: NA
abundance: NA
j_gene: TRBJ1-2

CDR3aa: CTSLTRTSGGLSKNIQYF
CDR3nt: TGCACCAGCCTTACACGGACTAGCGGGGGACTTTCCAAAAACATTCAGTACTTC
v_gene: TRBV1
d_gene: NA
abundance: NA
j_gene: TRBJ2-4

CDR3aa: CASSLAAANYGYTF
CDR3nt: TGTGCCAGCAGCTTAGCTGCGGCTAACTATGGCTACACCTTC
v_gene: TRBV7-9
d_gene: NA
abundance: NA
j_gene: TRBJ1-2

CDR3aa: CASSSSGGKDTQYF
CDR3nt: TGCGCCAGCAGCTCTAGCGGGGGGAAAGATACGCAGTATTTT
v_gene: TRBV5-1
d_gene: TRBD2
abundance: NA
j_gene: TRBJ2-3

CDR3aa: CSVWTGGTEAFF
CDR3nt: TGCAGCGTATGGACAGGGGGCACTGAAGCTTTCTTT
v_gene: TRBV29-1
d_gene: TRBD1
abundance: NA
j_gene: TRBJ1-1

CDR3aa: CASSAGRGTEAFF
CDR3nt: TGTGCCAGCAGCGCAGGCAGGGGTACTGAAGCTTTCTTT
v_gene: TRBV7-7
d_gene: NA
abundance: NA
j_gene: TRBJ1-1

CDR3aa: CSPVSEGLYEQYF
CDR3nt: TGCAGCCCCGTTAGCGAAGGGCTCTACGAGCAGTACTTC
v_gene: TRBV29-1
d_gene: NA
abundance: few
j_gene: TRBJ2-7

CDR3aa: CASRGPDEQYF
CDR3nt: TGTGCCAGCAGGGGGCCGGACGAGCAGTACTTC
v_gene: TRBV2
d_gene: NA
abundance: few
j_gene: TRBJ2-7

CDR3aa: CASSLDQGTEQYF
CDR3nt: TGTGCCAGCAGCTTGGATCAGGGTACCGAGCAGTACTTC
v_gene: TRBV5-6
d_gene: NA
abundance: NA
j_gene: TRBJ2-7

CDR3aa: CASSQPSGTDTSYEQYF
CDR3nt: TGCGCCAGCAGCCAACCCTCCGGGACAGATACCTCCTACGAGCAGTACTTC
v_gene: TRBV4-1
d_gene: TRBD1
abundance: NA
j_gene: TRBJ2-7

CDR3aa: CASSLSQGGSGNTIYF
CDR3nt: TGTGCCAGCTCACTGTCTCAAGGAGGCTCTGGAAACACCATATATTTT
v_gene: TRBV18
d_gene: NA
abundance: few
j_gene: TRBJ1-3

CDR3aa: CASNPGYTDTQYF
CDR3nt: TGCGCCAGCAACCCGGGGTACACAGATACGCAGTATTTT
v_gene: TRBV4-1
d_gene: NA
abundance: NA
j_gene: TRBJ2-3

CDR3aa: CASSSNGAYNEQFF
CDR3nt: TGCGCCAGCAGTTCGAATGGGGCTTACAATGAGCAGTTCTTC
v_gene: TRBV5-1
d_gene: NA
abundance: NA
j_gene: TRBJ2-1